The 22 T cell receptor beta chains reported below all come from one sample, sequenced in a study of blood T cell repertoires in COVID-19. Measured with immunoSEQ multiplex PCR; TCRdb has only the in-frame clones, and not every one. This sample has roughly 240,000 clones, with approximately 84% found just once. Sequenced: peripheral blood. These receptors were obtained from a woman younger than 45 who had recovered from COVID-19.

J is TRBJ1-4 and V is TRBV30, with D hard to call. V was pared by 2 bases and J by 5 bases, with 12 bases between. This CDR3 comprises 14 residues. Germline V gives CDR1 GTSNPN, CDR2 SVGIG (reference sequence). CDR3 sequence: CAWSIFPLNEKLFF. CDR3 DNA: TGTGCCTGGAGTATATTTCCCCTGAATGAAAAACTGTTTTTT.

This rearrangement joins TRBV30 to TRBJ2-1; TRBD1 matches at 10 bases. The CDR3 loop spans 15 amino acids. Germline-derived CDR1 and CDR2 are GTSNPN and SVGIG (reference sequence). The junction had 6 bases not matched to a gene; V was cut back by 0 bases and J by 7 bases. The CDR3 sequence: CAWSVRRTGGNEQFF. The CDR3 region has the DNA TGTGCCTGGAGTGTACGGAGGACAGGGGGTAATGAGCAGTTCTTC.

V is TRBV6-5 and J is TRBJ1-1; 7 positions match TRBD1. The ends lost 8 bases at V and 4 bases at J; junction bases unmatched: 10. The V gene's germline CDR1 is MNHEY and CDR2 SVGAGI. This CDR3 contains 14 residues. CDR3 sequence reads: CASRILTGRTEAFF. As DNA, the CDR3 is TGTGCCAGCCGGATTCTGACAGGGCGCACTGAAGCTTTCTTT.

This rearrangement joins TRBV10-3 to TRBJ1-2, with a tentative D call TRBD1 (5 bases). Germline V gene lookup returns CDR1 ENHRY and CDR2 SYGVKD. The ends were cut back, 3 bases at V and 4 bases at J, with 9 bases in the middle. CDR3 size: 13 residues. The CDR3 DNA is TGTGCCATCAGTGAAACAGGTAGCTATGGCTACACCTTC. Its protein is CAISETGSYGYTF.

This clone showed up just once. The chain is built from TRBV7-9 and TRBJ1-2; a weak D match, TRBD1 (6 bases). The V gene's germline CDR1 is SEHNR and CDR2 FQNEAQ (reference sequence). This CDR3 has 14 residues. V was shortened by 8 bases and J by 3 bases, with 16 bases between the two germline ends. Here the CDR3 reads CASPEQGNDYGYTF. CDR3 sequence (DNA): TGTGCCAGCCCTGAGCAGGGGAATGACTATGGCTACACCTTC. The whole variable domain, filled in from reference TRBV7-9 and TRBJ1-2, reads DTGVSQNPRHKITKRGQNVTFRCDPISEHNRLYWYRQTLGQGPEFLTYFQNEAQLEKSRLLSDRFSAERPKGSFSTLEIQRTEQGDSAMYLCASPEQGNDYGYTFGSGTRLTVV.

The chain links TRBV29-1 to TRBJ1-1, with 8 bases aligning to TRBD1. The V gene end was trimmed by 4 bases and the J gene end by 0 bases; junction bases not matched to a gene: 7. Germline V gives CDR1 SQVTM, CDR2 ANQGSEA. This CDR3 is built from 15 residues. The CDR3 sequence is CSVGQGWGMNTEAFF. CDR3 DNA: TGCAGCGTTGGACAGGGGTGGGGAATGAACACTGAAGCTTTCTTT. Supplemented by reference TRBV29-1 and TRBJ1-1, the full variable domain reads SAVISQKPSRDICQRGTSLTIQCQVDSQVTMMFWYRQQPGQSLTLIATANQGSEATYESGFVIDKFPISRPNLTFSTLTVSNMSPEDSSIYLCSVGQGWGMNTEAFFGQGTRLTVV.

The rearrangement joins TRBV27 to TRBJ1-2; 8 nucleotides align to TRBD1. The CDR3 loop spans 14 amino acids. J was trimmed by 7 bases and V by 4 bases; bases with no gene match: 8. Germline values: CDR1 MNHEY, CDR2 SMNVEV (reference sequence). The CDR3 loop reads CASSWGQGAFGYTF. DNA of the CDR3: TGTGCCAGCAGTTGGGGGCAGGGGGCTTTTGGCTACACCTTC.

V and J are TRBV27 and TRBJ1-2, with a weak D call TRBD1 (5 bases). The V gene's germline CDR1 is MNHEY and CDR2 SMNVEV (reference sequence). The length of the CDR3 is 13 residues. The ends were cut back, 8 bases at V and 5 bases at J, with 15 bases in the middle. CDR3 nucleotides: TGTGCCAGCCGGGGGGGGAGTGAATATGGCTACACCTTC. Translating it yields CASRGGSEYGYTF.

The chain carries TRBV11-2 and TRBJ2-7; the D gene is possibly TRBD2 (7 bases). Germline V gene lookup returns CDR1 SGHAT and CDR2 FQNNGV. This CDR3 spans 14 amino acids. Trimming removed 4 bases from V and 6 bases from J, with 16 bases in between. In DNA form, the CDR3 reads TGTGCCAGCAGCTCGGTGGGGCGGGGGCTCGAGCAGTACTTC. It encodes CASSSVGRGLEQYF.

V is TRBV6-6 and J is TRBJ2-1; 7 nucleotides match TRBD1. The CDR3 runs to 13 residues. Trimming cost V 4 bases and J 6 bases; bases outside gene matches: 3. In germline, CDR1 is MNHNY, CDR2 SVGAGI (reference sequence). This CDR3 reads CASSFDRVNEQFF. The CDR3 bases are TGTGCCAGCAGTTTCGACAGGGTCAATGAGCAGTTCTTC.

J is TRBJ1-2 and V is TRBV29-1; a weak D match, TRBD1 (6 bases). In germline, CDR1 is SQVTM, CDR2 ANQGSEA. V gave up 6 bases and J gave up 0 bases, with 11 bases separating them. CDR3 length equals 13 residues. The CDR3 region has the DNA TGCAGCGTACCTAGGACAGCTAACTATGGCTACACCTTC. It specifies CSVPRTANYGYTF.

The rearrangement uses TRBV7-6 and TRBJ2-1; no clear D. The CDR3 spans 12 residues. Per the germline V gene, CDR1 is SGHVS and CDR2 is FNYEAQ. V shed 5 bases and J shed 6 bases, with 8 bases lying between them. The CDR3 protein is CASSPSVNEQFF. The CDR3 coding sequence is TGTGCCAGCAGCCCTAGTGTCAATGAGCAGTTCTTC.

The chain is built from TRBV20-1 and TRBJ2-7; 8 nucleotides agree with TRBD1. Trimming at V came to 3 bases and at J to 3 bases, leaving 7 bases not matched to a gene. The CDR3 has 14 residues. CDR1 is DFQATT and CDR2 is SNEGSKA in the germline V gene (reference sequence). CDR3 in amino acids: CSASPGTGGYEQYF. Here the CDR3 DNA reads TGCAGTGCTAGTCCTGGGACAGGCGGCTACGAGCAGTACTTC.

This clone was recorded only once. The V call is TRBV10-3, the J call TRBJ2-5; TRBD2 might be the D (6 bases). V lost 6 bases and J 4 bases, leaving 18 bases between the germline ends. The germline gives CDR1 ENHRY, CDR2 SYGVKD. The CDR3 is 15 amino acids. The chain's CDR3 is CAIRDEAGSGETQYF. The CDR3 DNA sequence: TGTGCCATCAGAGACGAGGCGGGGAGCGGAGAGACCCAGTACTTC.

This chain uses TRBV15 with TRBJ1-2; TRBD1 agrees at 8 bases. Germline CDR1 is LNHNV and CDR2 is YYDKDF (reference sequence). The CDR3 has 15 residues. With 5 bases clipped from V and 1 base from J, the junction kept 6 bases outside the gene matches. The CDR3 is CATSESGGRNYGYTF. The CDR3 region has the DNA TGTGCCACCAGCGAATCAGGGGGCCGTAACTATGGCTACACCTTC.

The CDR3 spells CASSPAYGSGGKRNTQYF. The CDR3 DNA follows: TGTGCCAGCTCACCCGCTTATGGTAGCGGGGGGAAAAGGAATACGCAGTATTTT. The chain employs TRBV18 and TRBJ2-3, with TRBD2 matching 10 bases. The CDR3 totals 18 residues. V shed 3 bases and J 7 bases; nucleotides not matched to a gene: 16. Germline CDR1 is KGHSH and CDR2 is LQKENI.

The chain links TRBV5-6 to TRBJ1-2, with D possibly matching TRBD1 (6 bases). This CDR3 is built from 13 residues. Germline V gene sequence: CDR1 SGHDT, CDR2 YYEEEE. Trimming cost V 1 base and J 6 bases, with 10 bases left between them. This CDR3 is CASSLQGSDGYTF. DNA for the CDR3: TGTGCCAGCAGCTTGCAGGGGTCCGATGGCTACACCTTC.

The chain carries TRBV11-2 and TRBJ2-3; TRBD2 aligns across 10 bases. CDR3 length: 15 residues. V shed 3 bases and J 6 bases; nucleotides not matched to a gene: 6. Germline assignment: CDR1 SGHAT and CDR2 FQNNGV. The CDR3: CASSLEVSGGDTQYF. The DNA of the CDR3 is TGTGCCAGCAGCTTGGAAGTTAGCGGGGGGGATACGCAGTATTTT. Full variable domain (missing parts from reference TRBV11-2 and TRBJ2-3): EAGVAQSPRYKIIEKRQSVAFWCNPISGHATLYWYQQILGQGPKLLIQFQNNGVVDDSQLPKDRFSAERLKGVDSTLKIQPAKLEDSAVYLCASSLEVSGGDTQYFGPGTRLTVL.

The chain joins TRBV5-6 to TRBJ1-4; a possible D gene is TRBD1 (6 bases). Per germline, CDR1 SGHDT and CDR2 YYEEEE. The CDR3 spans 15 residues. V was pared by 4 bases and J by 4 bases, with 14 bases between. CDR3 in amino acids: CASSPSTGFNEKLFF. CDR3 sequence (DNA): TGTGCCAGCAGCCCATCTACAGGGTTTAATGAAAAACTGTTTTTT.

J is TRBJ2-2 and V is TRBV6-4, with 8 bases matching TRBD2. Germline V CDR1 and CDR2: MRHNA, SNTAGT. The trim removed 0 bases at V and 3 bases at J, leaving 0 bases unmatched. The CDR3 sequence is 15 residues long. The CDR3 nucleotides read TGTGCCAGCAGTGACTCAGCGGGGGACACCGGGGAGCTGTTTTTT. It encodes CASSDSAGDTGELFF.

Worth noting for this clone: Other DNA variants within this sample encode the same CDR3. V gene TRBV11-2 combines with J gene TRBJ2-7; D may be TRBD1 (6 bases). Germline assignment: CDR1 SGHAT and CDR2 FQNNGV. The CDR3 runs to 14 residues. V lost 1 base and J lost 3, with 10 bases in between. DNA for the CDR3: TGTGCCAGCAGCTTAGGAACAGGGAGCTACGAGCAGTACTTC. Amino acids: CASSLGTGSYEQYF.

This clone was counted ten times or more. The chain carries TRBV7-9 and TRBJ2-7, with D perhaps TRBD2 (6 bases). The V end was cut by 1 base, the J end by 6 bases, with 7 bases between. This CDR3 spans 12 amino acids. CDR1 and CDR2 from the germline V gene are SEHNR and FQNEAQ (reference sequence). The chain's CDR3 is CASSLVGSEQYF. The CDR3 DNA follows: TGTGCCAGCAGCTTAGTCGGGAGCGAGCAGTACTTC.